What follows are 25 T cell receptor beta chains derived from one specimen sequenced in a study of identical twins (TCRdb year 2016). Library prep was done by 5' RACE. These reads were obtained on an Illumina HiSeq 2000. TCRdb trimmed the raw reads at Q25, called clones with MiXCR and kept productive beta chains. All rows with the same CDR3 protein become a single entry with the most common DNA and genes. Across this sample there are hundreds of thousands of distinct CDR3 sequences, with roughly 18% seen only once. The ten largest clonotypes hold around 13% of the sample. Separately, the same data were catalogued under a study of T cells expressing NK-cell markers.

The sequenced sample was PBMCs. Receptor source: a woman younger than 30 in good health.

This clonotype was found once. The CDR3: CASTGMNTEAFF. The DNA of the CDR3 is TGCGCCAGCACAGGGATGAACACTGAAGCTTTCTTT. The J gene is TRBJ1-1, the V gene TRBV5-1; tentative D call: TRBD1 (5 bases). CDR3 length: 12 residues. Germline loops: CDR1 SGHRS, CDR2 YFSETQ. The V and J ends lost 6 bases and 0 bases respectively, with 6 bases between them.

The V call is TRBV20-1, the J call TRBJ2-1; TRBD2 aligns across 12 bases. The germline gives CDR1 DFQATT, CDR2 SNEGSKA (reference sequence). This CDR3 region has 15 residues. J was trimmed by 8 bases and V by 5 bases; bases with no gene match: 10. The chain's CDR3 is CSAAETSGGRDEQFF. The CDR3 DNA reads as TGCAGTGCTGCAGAGACTAGCGGGGGAAGAGATGAGCAGTTCTTC.

Only a few counts were recorded for this clonotype. This CDR3 is CAISASMAGELFF. CDR3 bases: TGTGCCATCAGTGCCTCGATGGCCGGGGAGCTGTTTTTT. The V gene is TRBV10-3, the J gene TRBJ2-2; D call uncertain. CDR1 ENHRY and CDR2 SYGVKD come from the germline V gene. Deletions cut 4 bases from V and 6 bases from J, with 9 bases between. This CDR3 has 13 residues.

V usage is TRBV5-6 and J usage is TRBJ2-3, with TRBD1 as a possible D gene (6 bases). The CDR3 sequence is 16 residues long. V gave up 7 bases and J gave up 2 bases, with 20 bases separating them. CDR1 and CDR2 (germline): SGHDT, YYEEEE. The CDR3, as DNA: TGTGCCAGCGGCTATTGGAGAGGACAGATCACAGATACGCAGTATTTT. This gives the protein CASGYWRGQITDTQYF.

V and J are TRBV6-5 and TRBJ2-7; D perhaps matches TRBD1 (5 bases). CDR3 size: 13 residues. Germline V CDR1 and CDR2: MNHEY, SVGAGI. Trimming shortened V by 4 bases and J by 5 bases, and 12 bases separated the two germline ends. In DNA form, the CDR3 reads TGTGCCAGCAGTTTTACCAGGGTAGACGAGCAGTACTTC. It specifies CASSFTRVDEQYF.

This clonotype was seen at least ten times. The chain has TRBV6-1 and TRBJ2-7; 7 positions agree with TRBD2. The CDR3 has 13 residues. Germline assignment: CDR1 MNHNS and CDR2 SASEGT. V lost 4 bases to trimming and J lost 7 bases; unmatched junction nucleotides: 7. The CDR3 loop is CASSGSGAKEQYF. The CDR3 DNA reads as TGTGCCAGCAGTGGGAGCGGGGCAAAAGAGCAGTACTTC.

This clonotype was observed a few times. This rearrangement joins TRBV9 to TRBJ2-5; D remains ambiguous. CDR3 size: 16 residues. The germline CDR1 and CDR2 sequences are SGDLS and YYNGEE. Trimming took 0 bases from V and 5 from J, leaving 17 bases between them. The CDR3 coding sequence is TGTGCCAGCAGCGTAGACTGGCCCACCCAACCCGAGACCCAGTACTTC. Protein product: CASSVDWPTQPETQYF.

This chain joins TRBV29-1 and TRBJ2-1, with 13 positions matching TRBD2. V shed 7 bases and J 7 bases; nucleotides not matched to a gene: 4. Germline lookup yields CDR1 SQVTM and CDR2 ANQGSEA. The CDR3 has 13 amino acids. The CDR3 reads CSGTSGRRNEQFF. The CDR3 region has the DNA TGCAGCGGGACTAGCGGGAGACGAAATGAGCAGTTCTTC.

The chain is built from TRBV12-3 or TRBV12-4 and TRBJ1-5; tentatively, D is TRBD1 (5 bases). The germline V and J ends were trimmed by 3 bases and 7 bases, with 16 bases remaining between them. The CDR3 contains 15 residues. The CDR3 here is CASSFRQGGHQPQHF. Here the CDR3 DNA reads TGTGCCAGCAGTTTCCGGCAGGGTGGGCACCAGCCCCAGCATTTT.

The chain combines TRBV20-1 with TRBJ2-2; 7 nucleotides match TRBD2. The V and J ends lost 0 bases and 6 bases, in that order; junction bases with no gene match: 10. The CDR3 length is 16 residues. CDR1 is DFQATT, CDR2 SNEGSKA, per germline (reference sequence). DNA for the CDR3: TGCAGTGCTAGAGATCATGGGGGAGGGCCTGCCGGGGAGCTGTTTTTT. Amino acid sequence: CSARDHGGGPAGELFF.

This clonotype was recorded a few times. This chain's CDR3 is CASSNHRNTGLYGYTF. The CDR3 DNA reads TGTGCCAGCAGTAACCACCGCAACACGGGCTTATATGGCTACACCTTC. This chain links TRBV6-5 with TRBJ1-2; no firm D call. Trimming stripped 5 bases from V and 5 bases from J, with 21 bases between. CDR1 MNHEY and CDR2 SVGAGI come from the germline V gene. CDR3 size: 16 residues.

This clonotype was counted between two and nine times. The rearrangement joins TRBV9 to TRBJ2-1; D gene unclear. CDR1 SGDLS and CDR2 YYNGEE come from the germline V gene. The V gene lost 0 bases and the J gene lost 8 bases, with 9 bases spanning the gap. The CDR3 contains 13 residues. CDR3: CASSVVPDDEQFF. Here the CDR3 DNA reads TGTGCCAGCAGCGTAGTACCTGACGATGAGCAGTTCTTC.

The gene calls are TRBV10-3 and TRBJ2-7, with D possibly matching TRBD1 (5 bases). The CDR3 loop spans 13 amino acids. Germline CDR1 ENHRY, CDR2 SYGVKD. The ends were cut back, 10 bases at V and 1 base at J, with 14 bases in the middle. The CDR3 protein is CATVDTNSYEQYF. The CDR3, as DNA: TGTGCCACCGTGGACACAAATTCCTACGAGCAGTACTTC.

The chain joins TRBV7-8 to TRBJ2-3; D is unresolved. The V gene's germline CDR1 is SGHVS and CDR2 FQNEAQ. The CDR3 has 16 residues. The V and J ends lost 1 base and 2 bases respectively, with 13 bases between them. CDR3 coding DNA: TGTGCCAGCAGCTTAGGATTGTACCTTTTCACAGATACGCAGTATTTT. This gives the protein CASSLGLYLFTDTQYF. Complete variable domain (other parts from reference TRBV7-8 and TRBJ2-3): GAGVSQSPRYKVAKRGQDVALRCDPISGHVSLFWYQQALGQGPEFLTYFQNEAQLDKSGLPSDRFFAERPEGSVSTLKIQRTQQEDSAVYLCASSLGLYLFTDTQYFGPGTRLTVL.

The rearrangement links TRBV27 to TRBJ2-5; D may be TRBD1 or TRBD2 (6 bases each). The germline V gene encodes CDR1 MNHEY and CDR2 SMNVEV (reference sequence). V shed 3 bases and J shed 3 bases, with 11 bases lying between them. This CDR3 is built from 14 residues. In nucleotides, the CDR3 is TGTGCCAGCAGTTTTTGGGGGGCAGAAGAGACCCAGTACTTC. This encodes CASSFWGAEETQYF.

The chain employs TRBV9 and TRBJ2-1; D is tentatively TRBD1 or TRBD2 (6 bases each). In germline, CDR1 is SGDLS, CDR2 YYNGEE. V shed 3 bases and J shed 9 bases, with 16 bases lying between them. The CDR3 has 14 amino acids. The CDR3 nucleotides read TGTGCCAGCAGCGCCTCGGGGGCAGGGGTTGAGCAGTTCTTC. This gives the protein CASSASGAGVEQFF.

At least ten counts were recorded for this clonotype. The chain joins TRBV5-1 to TRBJ1-1; TRBD1 is a possible D gene (6 bases). V dropped 4 bases and J dropped 4 bases, with 11 bases sitting between them. Per the germline V gene, CDR1 is SGHRS and CDR2 is YFSETQ. There are 13 residues in the CDR3. CDR3 region: CASSATGVTEAFF. CDR3 in DNA: TGCGCCAGCAGCGCGACAGGAGTCACTGAAGCTTTCTTT.

The genes are TRBV24-1 and TRBJ2-2; perhaps TRBD1 as D (6 bases). The germline CDR1 and CDR2 sequences are KGHDR and SFDVKD. The CDR3 loop spans 14 amino acids. V was pared by 2 bases and J by 5 bases, with 8 bases between. DNA for the CDR3: TGTGCCACCAGTGATTATACAGGGACCGGGGAGCTGTTTTTT. It translates to CATSDYTGTGELFF.

The V and J genes are TRBV5-6 and TRBJ2-5; 7 bases map to TRBD2. CDR1 SGHDT and CDR2 YYEEEE come from the germline V gene. The trim removed 6 bases at V and 0 bases at J, leaving 14 bases unmatched. The CDR3 spans 17 residues. Here the CDR3 reads CASTPSHLAVNQETQYF. The CDR3 region has the DNA TGTGCCAGCACCCCCTCCCACCTAGCGGTAAACCAAGAGACCCAGTACTTC.

This rearrangement joins TRBV12-3 or TRBV12-4 to TRBJ2-2; D might be TRBD2 (6 bases). The V and J ends lost 8 bases and 3 bases respectively, with 13 bases between them. The CDR3 is 14 amino acids. The CDR3 DNA reads as TGTGCCAGCGGGGGGACTCTTGACACCGGGGAGCTGTTTTTT. This translates into CASGGTLDTGELFF.

The sample holds a few counts of this clonotype. The chain carries TRBV20-1 and TRBJ2-1; 10 bases align to TRBD2. V lost 0 bases, J lost 4 bases, and 3 bases stayed unmatched. CDR1 DFQATT and CDR2 SNEGSKA come from the germline V gene (reference sequence). This CDR3 contains 15 residues. DNA of the CDR3: TGCAGTGCTAGAGAACTAGCGGGACGATACAATGAGCAGTTCTTC. It translates to CSARELAGRYNEQFF.

This clonotype has at least ten counts. The chain employs TRBV9 and TRBJ1-6, with TRBD1 as a possible D gene (5 bases). Per the germline V gene, CDR1 is SGDLS and CDR2 is YYNGEE. The ends were cut back, 3 bases at V and 8 bases at J, with 18 bases in the middle. The CDR3 length is 16 residues. CDR3 sequence: CASSANKGGGDSPLHF. The CDR3 DNA follows: TGTGCCAGCAGCGCGAACAAAGGAGGAGGGGATTCACCCCTCCACTTT. The full variable domain, with the rest looked up from reference TRBV9 and TRBJ1-6, is DSGVTQTPKHLITATGQRVTLRCSPRSGDLSVYWYQQSLDQGLQFLIQYYNGEERAKGNILERFSAQQFPDLHSELNLSSLELGDSALYFCASSANKGGGDSPLHFGNGTRLTVT.

The chain carries TRBV19 and TRBJ1-5, with D maybe TRBD1 (6 bases). The length of the CDR3 is 14 residues. Germline V gene sequence: CDR1 LNHDA, CDR2 SQIVND (reference sequence). Trimming pared 2 bases from V and 4 bases from J, leaving 9 bases between. The CDR3 reads CASSIIGQNQPQHF. The CDR3 nucleotides read TGTGCCAGTAGTATAATCGGACAGAATCAGCCCCAGCATTTT. The variable domain in full, with the rest retrieved from reference TRBV19 and TRBJ1-5, is DGGITQSPKYLFRKEGQNVTLSCEQNLNHDAMYWYRQDPGQGLRLIYYSQIVNDFQKGDIAEGYSVSREKKESFPLTVTSAQKNPTAFYLCASSIIGQNQPQHFGDGTRLSIL.

The rearrangement joins TRBV5-1 to TRBJ2-3; TRBD2 might be the D (6 bases). Germline V gene sequence: CDR1 SGHRS, CDR2 YFSETQ. CDR3 length equals 16 residues. Trimming pared 0 bases from V and 4 bases from J, leaving 15 bases between. Here the CDR3 DNA reads TGCGCCAGCAGCTTGGACGGAGCACCGGGGGCAGATACGCAGTATTTT. This gives the protein CASSLDGAPGADTQYF.

In this sample, this clonotype turned up a few times. This rearrangement joins TRBV20-1 to TRBJ2-1; possible D gene TRBD1, 5 bases. The CDR3 covers 16 residues. Germline V gene data show CDR1 as DFQATT and CDR2 as SNEGSKA (reference sequence). V lost 0 bases and J 6 bases, leaving 18 bases between the germline ends. The CDR3, as DNA: TGCAGTGCTAGAGATAGTCCCGGGCAGGGATTCAATGAGCAGTTCTTC. Protein product: CSARDSPGQGFNEQFF.